This TCR beta chain was sequenced in a study of blood T cells in healthy people across ages (dated by TCRdb to about 2015). Regarding the study in general: In model experiments, roughly one uniquely barcoded TCR beta cDNA molecule per two T cells was captured by template switching. The donors were split into four age groups: young (average around 15 years), middle-aged (nearly 40), aged (about 62) and long-lived (under 85). The study measured age-related changes in TCR beta repertoire diversity using deep sequencing normalized with unique cDNA molecular identifiers. For two donors (one aged 18 to 29 and one aged 80 or older), the study analyzed two additional independent replicas of 1 million unique cDNA reads from the same blood draw. To avoid experimental bias, donors of different ages were distributed randomly across sequencing lanes.

On this clonotype: Its target antigen remains unknown. No base quality information exists; no much larger clone differs at one position.

Overall study results and their limits: Estimates of total diversity based on one million sequenced T cells were considered lower bounds and underestimates. Donor CMV infection status was unknown, potentially confounding age-related changes in expanded clonotypes. Observed TCR beta diversity per million T cells fell roughly linearly with age, and a significant reduction was already apparent by age approximately 41. Compared with the aged group, the long-lived group had more naive CD4+ T cells, fewer expanded clones and increased TCR diversity, a pattern suggesting age selection. Bulk unsorted PBMC profiling prevented conclusive comparison of naive and antigen-experienced compartments. A strong correlation was found between observed TCR beta diversity and the percentage of naive T cells measured by flow cytometry.

The library was generated by 5' RACE. The sequencer listed for this sample is Illumina HiSeq 2500. A second PCR of about 6 to 11 cycles was performed with a sample-barcoded 5' primer and a J-beta primer mix. A template-switch 5' adaptor carrying 12 random nucleotides introduced a unique molecular identifier onto each TCR beta cDNA molecule. Each sample yielded at least 2.5 million CDR3-containing paired-end reads. All of the RNA was converted into first-strand cDNA using the Mint cDNA synthesis kit, with a TRBC-specific oligonucleotide serving as the primer. Following uracil-DNA glycosylase treatment, a first 18-cycle PCR with universal primers M1SS and BC2_uni_R was performed on all cDNA. The source study handled its data this way. For normalization, 1 million high-quality reads, each with a distinct molecular identifier, were randomly selected from each sample. Instead of being binned into consensus sequences, reads with shared molecular identifiers were discarded. MiTCR, set to a Q25 quality threshold and the strictest error-elimination algorithm, was used for CDR3 identification, clonotype clustering and error correction. A nonparametric unseen species model with Euler transformation was used to estimate a lower bound on total TCR beta diversity. TCRdb reran the public reads through fastp at Q25 and MiXCR, keeping productive beta chains. Every entry covers one CDR3 protein and lists the most common genes and DNA from its rows. The V and J calls here are based on TCRdb, not the publication. This sample holds about 970,000 distinct CDR3 sequences; roughly 51% were observed only once. The ten most abundant clones make up around a fifth of the sample.

The donors were about 40 Caucasian individuals from Russia, aged 6 to 90 years, who were systemically healthy. Each donor gave around 9.8 milliliters of peripheral blood, collected into EDTA-treated Vacutainer tubes. PBMCs were isolated by Ficoll-Paque density-gradient centrifugation, with at least 7 million obtained per sample. Trizol reagent was used to extract total RNA from PBMCs, with at least 5 micrograms per sample. Naive CD45RAhigh/CD27high T cell percentages were measured by flow cytometry on a PBMC aliquot from every donor. CDR1 and CDR2 (MGHRA, YSYEKL) derive from the germline V gene. The junction shows trimming of 1 base on V and 2 bases on J, and the gene matches do not reach 11 bases of it. From the cysteine up to the phenylalanine, the CDR3 has a length of 20 residues. The sequence is cut down to CDR3 DNA, 60 bases in frame from base 1.

Source material: blood. This receptor chain uses TRBV4-1 and TRBJ2-5, and TRBD2 matches 15 of the central bases. This clonotype originated in a woman aged 55 to 70 in good health. The nucleotide sequence reads as follows: TGCGCCAGCAGCCAAGTCCCCCCCGGACTAGCGGGAGGGGATCAAGAGACCCAGTACTTC. Its protein is CASSQVPPGLAGGDQETQYF.